These T cell receptor beta chains were read from a single sample in a study of T cell clones after liver transplantation. Here immunoSEQ multiplex PCR was the method, and the copy in TCRdb shows in-frame clones only, minus some. The sample records some 45,000 clones, 86% being singletons. The sample consisted of CD4+ T cells from blood, taken 24 months after liver transplant. Receptor source: a human patient who received a liver transplant. Some T cells may be transferred from the graft donor. Each CDR3 is given with its conserved first and last residue. The order of the fields is clone size, D gene, J gene, V gene, CDR3 DNA, CDR3 protein. D genes are given only for firm matches. Clone size is stated in some rows and not others, as once, few, many or a class when expanded.

. | TRBD1 | TRBJ2-1 | TRBV19 | TGTGCCAGTAGTATAGGACAGGGGGCCTACAATGAGCAGTTCTTC | CASSIGQGAYNEQFF
once | . | TRBJ2-1 | TRBV9 | TGTGCCAGCAGCGTAGCACACCTTCCCAATGAGCAGTTCTTC | CASSVAHLPNEQFF
. | . | TRBJ2-3 | TRBV6-4 | TGTGCCAGCAGTGACCAGGAGAAGGATACGCAGTATTTT | CASSDQEKDTQYF
. | . | TRBJ2-5 | TRBV18 | TGTGCCAGCTCCCGAGGCGGAGGAGAGACCCAGTACTTC | CASSRGGGETQYF
. | TRBD1 | TRBJ1-1 | TRBV2 | TGTGCCAGCGACAGGGGCGCGAGAACTGAAGCTTTCTTT | CASDRGARTEAFF
. | TRBD1 | TRBJ1-2 | TRBV29-1 | TGCAGCGTTGGGGACTCAGGGGGCGGTGGCTACACCTTC | CSVGDSGGGGYTF
. | . | TRBJ1-2 | TRBV5-4 | TGTGCCAGCAGCGTGGGCGGAGCCCTCCCGGACTATGGCTACACCTTC | CASSVGGALPDYGYTF
. | . | TRBJ1-4 | TRBV28 | TGTGCCAGCAGTTTCTCGTTCGCGGCCCTGAGGGGAAAACTGTTTTTT | CASSFSFAALRGKLFF
once | . | TRBJ2-1 | TRBV2 | TGTGCCAGCAGTGAAGAGGGCCTGTTAGGCGATGAGCAGTTCTTC | CASSEEGLLGDEQFF
. | TRBD2 | TRBJ2-7 | TRBV14 | TGTGCCAGCAGCCAACTACTAGCGGGAAATTACGAGCAGTACTTC | CASSQLLAGNYEQYF
. | . | TRBJ2-3 | TRBV19 | TGTGCCAGTAGTACCCCCCAGCAAGGGGGGCGCGTAACAGATACGCAGTATTTT | CASSTPQQGGRVTDTQYF
. | . | TRBJ2-7 | TRBV11-2 | TGTGCCAGCAGTCCTCTCGGCGGGAAAAACTTCTACGAGCAGTACTTC | CASSPLGGKNFYEQYF
. | . | TRBJ2-5 | TRBV19 | TGTGCCAGTAGTCAAGACGGTCCATTGGGGGCCCAGTACTTC | CASSQDGPLGAQYF
. | . | TRBJ1-3 | TRBV7-6 | TGTGCCAGCAGCCCCCGTCAGGGCATTTGGAACACCATATATTTT | CASSPRQGIWNTIYF
. | . | TRBJ2-1 | TRBV10-2 | TGCGCCAGCAGTGAATGGGGCAGCAAATCCTACAATGAGCAGTTCTTC | CASSEWGSKSYNEQFF
. | . | TRBJ2-1 | TRBV21-1 | TGTGCCAGCAGCAAATTGAGGGGGACAGGGGTAGTAAATGAGCAGTTCTTC | CASSKLRGTGVVNEQFF
. | TRBD1 | TRBJ2-7 | TRBV30 | TGTGCCTGGAGAAATCCGGGACAGCTTTACTACGAGCAGTACTTC | CAWRNPGQLYYEQYF
. | . | TRBJ1-1 | TRBV6-1 | TGTGCCAGCAGCCTACCGCAGGGAGGGAACACTGAAGCTTTCTTT | CASSLPQGGNTEAFF
. | . | TRBJ2-6 | TRBV5-1 | TGCGCCAGCAGCGCCGGGAACAGGGCGTTTGGGGCCAACGTCCTGACTTTC | CASSAGNRAFGANVLTF
. | . | TRBJ1-5 | TRBV19 | TGTGCCAGTAGTATAGATAATCGGCAGCCCCAGCATTTT | CASSIDNRQPQHF
. | . | TRBJ2-1 | TRBV2 | TGTGCCAGCAGTGAAAAGCGTCAGGGAAGTTCCTACAATGAGCAGTTCTTC | CASSEKRQGSSYNEQFF
. | . | TRBJ1-2 | TRBV5-1 | TGCGCCAGCAGCTTGGACAGGGCGGGCGGCTACACCTTC | CASSLDRAGGYTF
. | TRBD1 | TRBJ1-1 | TRBV9 | TGTGCCAGCAGCGTAGGGGACAGTGCCCTTAAAGCTTTCTTT | CASSVGDSALKAFF
. | . | TRBJ1-5 | TRBV5-3 | TGTGCCAGAAGCTCCCCAGACCGGGATAGCAATCAGCCCCAGCATTTT | CARSSPDRDSNQPQHF
. | . | TRBJ1-5 | TRBV28 | TGTGCCAGCAGTTTAATTGGGGGGGCGAGGAGCAATCAGCCCCAGCATTTT | CASSLIGGARSNQPQHF
. | . | TRBJ1-2 | TRBV5-8 | TGTGCCAGCAGCCCAGGGGCCGGGTATGGCTACACCTTC | CASSPGAGYGYTF
. | . | TRBJ2-6 | TRBV18 | TGTGCCACCCCCCGGGTGGACGGTAGCTCTGGGGCCAACGTCCTGACTTTC | CATPRVDGSSGANVLTF
. | . | TRBJ2-7 | TRBV18 | TGTGCCAGCTCACGCCGCTTGGGTGACGGCGAGCAGTACTTC | CASSRRLGDGEQYF
. | TRBD1 | TRBJ2-2 | TRBV2 | TGTGCCAGCAGGGGACAGGGGGCAAGGAACACCGGGGAGCTGTTTTTT | CASRGQGARNTGELFF
. | TRBD1 | TRBJ1-5 | TRBV5-3 | TGTGCCAGAAGCTGTAAGGGACAGGGGCCTACTAGCAATCAGCCCCAGCATTTT | CARSCKGQGPTSNQPQHF
. | . | TRBJ2-7 | TRBV2 | TGTGCCGGGAGGGGGCAGCGTTATGCCTACGAGCAGTACTTC | CAGRGQRYAYEQYF
. | TRBD1 | TRBJ2-7 | TRBV10-1 | TGCGCCAGCAGAAGCCGGGACAGGGGCCCTTACGAGCAGTACTTC | CASRSRDRGPYEQYF
. | TRBD1 | TRBJ2-1 | TRBV9 | TGTGCCAGCAGCGGAGGGACAGGGGTTTACAATGAGCAGTTCTTC | CASSGGTGVYNEQFF
. | . | TRBJ1-5 | TRBV6-1 | TGTGCCAGCAGTGAAGATGCCCCGGGGGTGTCGCCCCAGCATTTT | CASSEDAPGVSPQHF
once | . | TRBJ2-5 | TRBV28 | TGTGCCAGCAGGGGGGCATTCCCCAGTTCCCAAGAGACCCAGTACTTC | CASRGAFPSSQETQYF
once | . | TRBJ2-5 | TRBV28 | TGTGCCAGCAGTTTACAGTGGGCCCAGTACTTC | CASSLQWAQYF
few | TRBD1 | TRBJ1-2 | TRBV6-1 | TGTGCCAGCAGAGGACAGGGGGCGGGGAACTATGGCTACACCTTC | CASRGQGAGNYGYTF
. | TRBD1 | TRBJ2-3 | TRBV4-1 | TGCGCCAGCAGCCAATCCGGGACAGGGGGTTTCACAGATACGCAGTATTTT | CASSQSGTGGFTDTQYF
. | TRBD1 | TRBJ1-1 | TRBV7-2 | TGTGCCAGCAGCTTAAGGGACAGGGTAGAAGCTTTCTTT | CASSLRDRVEAFF
. | . | TRBJ1-2 | TRBV29-1 | TGCAGCGCCTCGGACGGGGAGGGGGATGGCTACACCTTC | CSASDGEGDGYTF
. | TRBD2 | TRBJ2-7 | TRBV28 | TGTGCCAGCACCCCAGGTGTGCGGGGGAGTAACGAGCAGTACTTC | CASTPGVRGSNEQYF